The rows below give T cell receptor beta chains drawn from one sample of a study of CD8 T cells in Susac syndrome. TCRdb processed the immunoSEQ multiplex PCR reads anew with MiXCR; each CDR3 protein has one entry. Altogether some 150,000 distinct CDR3 sequences are present, roughly 94% being singletons, with the ten largest covering 0.07% to 0.1%. Sequencing was performed on CD4+ T cells from PBMCs. The receptors stem from a human donor in good health. CDR3s include the opening cysteine and the closing phenylalanine or tryptophan. The D gene is left open where the match is weak. Clone size, where shown, is once, few, many, or a class for clones that have expanded.

TRBD2	TRBV2	-	TRBJ2-4	CATSTSGIAKNIQYF
TRBD2	TRBV24-1	-	TRBJ2-1	CATSDPTFPIAGVYNEQFF
-	TRBV5-1	-	TRBJ2-7	CASSLRPDMPAYEQYF
TRBD2	TRBV9	-	TRBJ2-1	CASSVGIRGGTSGIYNEQFF
TRBD1	TRBV29-1	-	TRBJ2-4	CSVDGQGAKNIQYF
TRBD1	TRBV3-1	-	TRBJ1-2	CASRQGNYGYTF
-	TRBV30	once	TRBJ1-5	CACRPGDAVNQPQHF
-	TRBV5-4	-	TRBJ2-7	CASSFGGRPYEQYF
TRBD2	TRBV12-3/TRBV12-4	-	TRBJ2-7	CASSLAGEGYEQYF
-	TRBV5-4	-	TRBJ2-5	CASSPAQGRGETQYF
TRBD1	TRBV5-4	-	TRBJ2-7	CASSRDGTAYEQYF
-	TRBV12-3/TRBV12-4	-	TRBJ2-5	CASSLGGWGEETQYF
-	TRBV30	-	TRBJ1-5	CAWKQDGRAQPQHF
TRBD2	TRBV5-4	-	TRBJ2-5	CASSRPGGVMETQYF
-	TRBV29-1	-	TRBJ2-1	CSVVWRGTYNEQFF
-	TRBV2	-	TRBJ2-7	CASSDVQASSYEQYF
TRBD1	TRBV7-9	-	TRBJ1-1	CASSPLRQGAEAFF
-	TRBV14	-	TRBJ2-3	CASSQIDTQYF
-	TRBV7-2	-	TRBJ2-1	CASSLGGTPLEQFF
TRBD1	TRBV5-1	-	TRBJ2-7	CASSPRGRMDEQYF
TRBD1	TRBV9	-	TRBJ2-2	CASSVGQAPTAGELFF
-	TRBV5-5	-	TRBJ2-7	CASSRFGSREQYF
-	TRBV7-2	-	TRBJ2-5	CASSPSRSVETQYF
-	TRBV5-1	-	TRBJ2-1	CASSLTLGSSYNEQFF
TRBD2	TRBV4-2	-	TRBJ2-7	CASSQDLAGVYEQYF
-	TRBV6-5	-	TRBJ1-5	CASTRGVDQPQHF